The 18 T cell receptor beta chains reported below all come from one sample, sequenced in a study of blood T cell repertoires in COVID-19. Sequencing used immunoSEQ multiplex PCR; TCRdb keeps in-frame clones, though not all of them. Among approximately 210,000 clones listed, 70% to 85% were seen once. Sample: PBMCs or T cells enriched from blood (not recorded which). The receptors stem from a man aged 40-55 years who had recovered from COVID-19.

This clone was seen more than once but under ten times. This rearrangement joins TRBV5-1 to TRBJ2-1, with TRBD2 matching 7 bases. CDR3 length equals 15 residues. After removal of 4 bases from V and 0 bases from J, the junction contained 4 bases not matched to a gene. Germline assignment: CDR1 SGHRS and CDR2 YFSETQ. CDR3 coding DNA: TGCGCCAGCAGCCCGGGACTACGCTCCTACAATGAGCAGTTCTTC. Its protein is CASSPGLRSYNEQFF. Using reference TRBV5-1 and TRBJ2-1 for the parts outside the CDR3, the full variable domain is KAGVTQTPRYLIKTRGQQVTLSCSPISGHRSVSWYQQTPGQGLQFLFEYFSETQRNKGNFPGRFSGRQFSNSRSEMNVSTLELGDSALYLCASSPGLRSYNEQFFGPGTRLTVL.

The V gene is TRBV28, the J gene TRBJ2-3; 7 positions agree with TRBD2. The germline V gene has CDR1 MDHEN and CDR2 SYDVKM. With V trimmed by 6 bases and J by 2 bases, 8 bases remained unmatched. The CDR3 is 15 amino acids. CDR3 sequence reads: CASREAGPYTDTQYF. The CDR3 region has the DNA TGTGCCAGCAGAGAAGCGGGGCCCTACACAGATACGCAGTATTTT.

The chain recombines TRBV12-5 with TRBJ1-3, with D unresolved. Germline CDR1 reads LGHNT; CDR2 reads FRNRAP. This CDR3 has 16 residues. The V gene lost 2 bases and the J gene lost 0 bases, with 11 bases spanning the gap. The DNA for the CDR3 is TGTGCTAGTGGTTTGCCCCCTGGCCCCTCTGGAAACACCATATATTTT. Its protein product is CASGLPPGPSGNTIYF.

The chain employs TRBV14 and TRBJ2-1; 8 nucleotides align to TRBD2. The CDR3 is 14 residues long. The V and J ends lost 3 bases and 7 bases, in that order; junction bases with no gene match: 5. CDR1 is SGHDN and CDR2 is FVKESK in the germline V gene. In nucleotides, the CDR3 is TGTGCCAGCAGCCAGGGGACTAGGCGTAATGAGCAGTTCTTC. Protein: CASSQGTRRNEQFF.

The chain combines TRBV30 with TRBJ2-2, with 8 bases lining up with TRBD1. The CDR3 totals 15 residues. CDR1 is GTSNPN, CDR2 SVGIG, per germline (reference sequence). V shed 3 bases, J shed 3 bases, and the junction held 6 bases outside the gene matches. The CDR3 spells CAWRLSTGDTGELFF. The DNA of the CDR3 is TGTGCCTGGAGGCTCTCGACAGGGGACACCGGGGAGCTGTTTTTT.

The V gene is TRBV2, the J gene TRBJ2-2; 8 bases are shared with TRBD2. Losses at the gene ends were 6 bases for V and 3 bases for J; bases not matched to a gene: 6. Germline CDR1 and CDR2: SNHLY and FYNNEI. This CDR3 is built from 15 residues. CDR3 coding DNA: TGTGCCAGCAGGCGACTAGCGAAACACACCGGGGAGCTGTTTTTT. Translation gives CASRRLAKHTGELFF.

This clone was observed a handful of times. CDR3 nucleotides: TGTGCCAGCAGAACCGGGACTCCTCCCACAGATACGCAGTATTTT. Encoded protein: CASRTGTPPTDTQYF. V and J are TRBV27 and TRBJ2-3; possibly TRBD2 for D (6 bases). Germline values: CDR1 MNHEY, CDR2 SMNVEV (reference sequence). The CDR3 has 15 residues. V lost 6 bases, J lost 2 bases, and 15 bases lay in between.

This clone was seen many times. The chain combines TRBV18 with TRBJ2-1; 15 bases align to TRBD2. CDR1 is KGHSH, CDR2 LQKENI, per germline. The CDR3 runs to 18 residues. V was pared by 4 bases and J by 3 bases, with 7 bases of the junction left unmatched. The CDR3 DNA is TGTGCCAGCTCACGGGGACTAGCGGGGGGCCCTCTCTACAATGAGCAGTTCTTC. Translating it yields CASSRGLAGGPLYNEQFF. Combining the CDR3 with reference TRBV18 and TRBJ2-1 gives the whole variable domain NAGVMQNPRHLVRRRGQEARLRCSPMKGHSHVYWYRQLPEEGLKFMVYLQKENIIDESGMPKERFSAEFPKEGPSILRIQQVVRGDSAAYFCASSRGLAGGPLYNEQFFGPGTRLTVL.

The rearrangement links TRBV10-1 to TRBJ2-1; D is ambiguous. From germline, CDR1 is WNHNN and CDR2 SYGVQD (reference sequence). This CDR3 has 16 amino acids. V was trimmed by 0 bases and J by 6 bases, leaving 15 bases between them. The CDR3 spells CASSESLGLIGNEQFF. CDR3 nucleotides: TGCGCCAGCAGTGAGTCGCTAGGTTTGATAGGCAATGAGCAGTTCTTC.

Turning to this clone: A read error may account for a junction end that differs from germline. The chain links TRBV15 to TRBJ2-7; 9 bases are a match to TRBD1. Germline-derived CDR1 and CDR2 are LNHNV and YYDKDF (reference sequence). The CDR3 spans 15 residues. The CDR3 loop is CATSIRQGVEYAQYF. The CDR3 DNA reads TGTGCCACCAGCATAAGACAGGGGGTGGAATACGCGCAGTACTTC.

Details on this clone: In the same sample, other DNA sequences code for this CDR3. V gene TRBV2 combines with J gene TRBJ1-5, with 8 bases that match TRBD1. Germline V lookup: CDR1 SNHLY, CDR2 FYNNEI. The CDR3 runs to 14 residues. Unmatched junction bases numbered 3, after V lost 6 bases and J lost 2 bases. CDR3 nucleotides: TGTGCCAGCAGAGACAGGGGTGGCAATCAGCCCCAGCATTTT. Protein product: CASRDRGGNQPQHF.

This clone has a handful of counts. The V call is TRBV28, the J call TRBJ2-2, with D possibly being TRBD2 (6 bases). V dropped 7 bases and J dropped 5 bases, with 17 bases sitting between them. Germline V gene data show CDR1 as MDHEN and CDR2 as SYDVKM. The CDR3 is made up of 15 amino acids. The CDR3 here is CASTPGEVLTGELFF. Written as DNA, the CDR3 is TGTGCCAGCACTCCGGGAGAGGTATTAACCGGGGAGCTGTTTTTT.

The chain employs TRBV6-5 and TRBJ2-1, with D possibly matching TRBD2 (6 bases). V was clipped by 2 bases and J by 5 bases, with 16 bases between them. This CDR3 spans 16 amino acids. Germline CDR1 is MNHEY and CDR2 is SVGAGI. The chain's CDR3 is CASSYRVAGRNNEQFF. CDR3 sequence (DNA): TGTGCCAGCAGTTACCGCGTCGCGGGACGGAACAATGAGCAGTTCTTC.

The chain employs TRBV18 and TRBJ1-1; TRBD1 matches 10 bases. V was pared by 3 bases and J by 11 bases, with 12 bases of the junction left unmatched. The CDR3 is 15 residues long. Germline V gene lookup returns CDR1 KGHSH and CDR2 LQKENI. Here the CDR3 reads CASSPSQGQGKTAFF. Here the CDR3 DNA reads TGTGCCAGCTCACCTTCTCAGGGACAGGGGAAGACGGCTTTCTTT.

The chain recombines TRBV11-2 with TRBJ1-4; D call uncertain. This CDR3 spans 15 amino acids. The V gene's germline CDR1 is SGHAT and CDR2 FQNNGV. V was clipped by 5 bases and J by 6 bases, with 16 bases between them. The chain's CDR3 is CASSPRETLYEKLFF. Written as DNA, the CDR3 is TGTGCCAGCAGCCCTCGTGAGACACTGTATGAAAAACTGTTTTTT.

The genes are TRBV11-1 and TRBJ2-1, with a tentative D call TRBD2 (5 bases). CDR3 size: 15 residues. Trimming took off 6 bases at V and 0 bases at J, with 12 bases between the two ends. Germline values: CDR1 SGHAT, CDR2 FQDESV (reference sequence). CDR3 residues: CASRLRGDSYNEQFF. Written as DNA, the CDR3 is TGTGCCAGCAGATTACGGGGAGACTCCTACAATGAGCAGTTCTTC.

The CDR3 sequence: CASNPIRGLNTEAFF. The CDR3 DNA reads TGTGCCAGCAACCCGATCAGGGGCCTGAACACTGAAGCTTTCTTT. J is TRBJ1-1 and V is TRBV27; D perhaps matches TRBD1 (6 bases). CDR3 size: 15 residues. The ends were cut back, 7 bases at V and 0 bases at J, with 15 bases in the middle. Per germline, CDR1 MNHEY and CDR2 SMNVEV (reference sequence).

The rearrangement uses TRBV6-2 or TRBV6-3 and TRBJ2-1; tentative D call: TRBD2 (7 bases). Between the trimmed V and J ends, which lost 2 bases and 5 bases, there was a span of 19 bases. The germline V gene encodes CDR1 MNHEY and CDR2 SVGEGT. CDR3 length equals 17 residues. The CDR3 sequence is CASSYPSGGGRNNEQFF. Written as DNA, the CDR3 is TGTGCCAGCAGTTACCCATCGGGCGGGGGCAGGAACAATGAGCAGTTCTTC.